The 19 T cell receptor beta chains below all came from one sample that was sequenced in a study of regulatory T cells in long-lasting Graves disease. Time point indicated: newly diagnosed GD, antithyroid drugs for less than 3 months. From PBMCs, RNA was extracted and then used to make the TCR library. Library construction for TCR beta used iRepertoire HTBI primers and Arm-PCR of CDR3 regions. TCRdb reprocessed the multiplex PCR reads with MiXCR, giving one entry per CDR3 protein. In the table there are about 330,000 distinct CDR3 sequences, roughly 15% of which are singletons. This sample also belongs to another study, concerning T cells in Graves' hyperthyroidism and ophthalmopathy.

Sequenced here: peripheral blood mononuclear cells (PBMCs), sampled at new diagnosis, from a patient treated with antithyroid drugs. These receptors were collected from a woman between 18 and 30 years old with Graves disease.

This clonotype showed up many times. In DNA, the CDR3 is TGTGCCAGCAGCCAGACAGGGGCACCAGCTAACTATGGCTACACCTTC. Its translation: CASSQTGAPANYGYTF. The chain carries TRBV11-1 and TRBJ1-2, with 8 bases identical to TRBD1. Germline values: CDR1 SGHAT, CDR2 FQDESV (reference sequence). This CDR3 comprises 16 residues. V was pared by 5 bases and J by 0 bases, with 8 bases of the junction left unmatched.

This clonotype was picked up many times. The chain recombines TRBV28 with TRBJ2-7; maybe TRBD2 (5 bases). CDR3 length equals 14 residues. Germline loops: CDR1 MDHEN, CDR2 SYDVKM. V lost 3 bases to trimming and J lost 6 bases, with 15 bases between them. In DNA form, the CDR3 reads TGTGCCAGCAGTTTCCCTTGGGTAGAGGGCGAGCAGTACTTC. Protein sequence: CASSFPWVEGEQYF.

The sample holds many counts of this clonotype. V is TRBV3-1 and J is TRBJ2-5; D might be TRBD2 (6 bases). The CDR3 has 14 amino acids. Germline assignment: CDR1 LGHDT and CDR2 YNNKEL (reference sequence). V was cut by 4 bases and J by 4 bases, with 13 bases left in between. CDR3 DNA sequence: TGTGCCAGCAGCCGAACATTGGGGGGAGAGACCCAGTACTTC. Residues: CASSRTLGGETQYF.

This clonotype came up many times. The chain couples TRBV3-1 to TRBJ1-6, with D unclear. The germline CDR1 and CDR2 sequences are LGHDT and YNNKEL (reference sequence). The length of the CDR3 is 16 residues. The V and J ends lost 1 base and 0 bases respectively, with 7 bases between them. In nucleotides, the CDR3 is TGTGCCAGCAGCCAAGGCAGGAGCTCCTATAATTCACCCCTCCACTTT. This gives the protein CASSQGRSSYNSPLHF.

This clonotype was seen ten or more times. The chain carries TRBV28 and TRBJ2-7; weak D call: TRBD1 (6 bases). Germline V CDR1 and CDR2: MDHEN, SYDVKM. V was trimmed by 6 bases and J by 1 base, leaving 13 bases between them. This CDR3 contains 14 residues. CDR3 residues: CASSDGTQSYEQYF. The CDR3 bases are TGTGCCAGCAGCGACGGGACACAGTCCTACGAGCAGTACTTC.

The table lists this clonotype with many counts. This chain links TRBV3-1 with TRBJ2-5; possible D gene TRBD2, 6 bases. This CDR3 has 13 residues. Germline CDR1 and CDR2: LGHDT and YNNKEL (reference sequence). Between the trimmed V and J ends, which lost 0 bases and 7 bases, there was a span of 9 bases. CDR3: CASSQDGRGTQYF. The CDR3 DNA is TGTGCCAGCAGCCAAGACGGGAGAGGGACCCAGTACTTC.

The sample holds many counts of this clonotype. The J gene is TRBJ2-5, the V gene TRBV20-1; 9 nucleotides match TRBD2. V trimming: 2 bases; J trimming: 5 bases; junction bases outside the gene matches: 6. From germline, CDR1 is DFQATT and CDR2 SNEGSKA (reference sequence). The CDR3 is made up of 14 amino acids. This chain's CDR3 is CSARNLAGLETQYF. CDR3 sequence (DNA): TGCAGTGCTAGAAATCTAGCGGGGTTGGAGACCCAGTACTTC.

This clonotype was found many times. The J gene is TRBJ2-6, the V gene TRBV28; the D is unclear. Trimming pared 8 bases from V and 3 bases from J, leaving 8 bases between. This CDR3 is built from 13 residues. Germline V gene lookup returns CDR1 MDHEN and CDR2 SYDVKM. The CDR3 region has the DNA TGTGCCAGCGGCGGAAATGGGGCCAACGTCCTGACTTTC. It translates to CASGGNGANVLTF. The full variable domain, rest sourced from reference TRBV28 and TRBJ2-6, is DVKVTQSSRYLVKRTGEKVFLECVQDMDHENMFWYRQDPGLGLRLIYFSYDVKMKEKGDIPEGYSVSREKKERFSLILESASTNQTSMYLCASGGNGANVLTFGAGSRLTVL.

This clonotype was picked up many times. The rearrangement joins TRBV5-1 to TRBJ2-5, with D perhaps TRBD2 (5 bases). The CDR3 is 13 amino acids. The ends were cut back, 2 bases at V and 5 bases at J, with 10 bases in the middle. Germline V gene data show CDR1 as SGHRS and CDR2 as YFSETQ. The CDR3 coding sequence is TGCGCCAGCAGCTTTTCGCCGGGGGAGACCCAGTACTTC. It is translated as CASSFSPGETQYF.

This clonotype was counted at least ten times. The genes are TRBV12-3 or TRBV12-4 and TRBJ2-2, with TRBD2 identical over 9 bases. This CDR3 comprises 15 residues. Germline trimming cut 6 bases from V and 4 bases from J; bases unmatched to any gene: 6. Written as DNA, the CDR3 is TGTGCCAGCAGCCCGGAACTAGCGGGCACCGGGGAGCTGTTTTTT. Residues: CASSPELAGTGELFF.

On this clonotype: A much larger clone sits a single nucleotide away, making a read error possible. The chain employs TRBV3-1 and TRBJ2-7; maybe TRBD1 (5 bases). Germline V gene data show CDR1 as LGHDT and CDR2 as YNNKEL (reference sequence). This CDR3 has 12 amino acids. The DNA for the CDR3 is TGTGCCAGCAGCCTTAATTTTAGACAGTCAATCTTC. Translating it yields CASSLNFRQSIF.

Many counts were recorded for this clonotype. The V and J genes are TRBV7-3 and TRBJ1-2; 12 bases are shared with TRBD1. The CDR3 is made up of 16 amino acids. Germline trimming cut 4 bases from V and 8 bases from J; bases unmatched to any gene: 11. CDR1 is SGHTA and CDR2 is FQGTGA in the germline V gene. The CDR3 is CASSSSGTGGAEGYTF. The CDR3 nucleotides read TGTGCCAGCAGCTCATCCGGGACAGGGGGCGCGGAAGGCTACACCTTC.

The V and J genes are TRBV12-3 or TRBV12-4 and TRBJ1-2; 7 bases match TRBD1. The CDR3 totals 17 residues. V shed 1 base and J 3 bases; nucleotides not matched to a gene: 11. The CDR3 region has the DNA TGTGCCAGCAGTTTAGAATGGTTGGGTACAGGGGACTATGGCTACACCTTC. Its translation: CASSLEWLGTGDYGYTF.

The sample holds many counts of this clonotype. The chain is built from TRBV30 and TRBJ1-1; D is unclear. The ends were cut back, 4 bases at V and 1 base at J, with 10 bases in the middle. The germline V gene has CDR1 GTSNPN and CDR2 SVGIG (reference sequence). This CDR3 contains 13 residues. The CDR3 region is CAWTRTGNTEAFF. For the CDR3, the DNA is TGTGCCTGGACCCGGACGGGGAACACTGAAGCTTTCTTT.

The table lists this clonotype with a count of one. The chain has TRBV6-1 and TRBJ2-5; TRBD2 aligns across 8 bases. After removal of 4 bases from V and 4 bases from J, the junction contained 11 bases not matched to a gene. The CDR3 sequence is 16 residues long. CDR1 MNHNS and CDR2 SASEGT come from the germline V gene. CDR3 sequence reads: CASSAPRSGGGETQYF. DNA of the CDR3: TGTGCCAGCAGTGCTCCCAGGAGCGGGGGAGGAGAGACCCAGTACTTC.

The chain has TRBV5-1 and TRBJ1-3; D remains ambiguous. This CDR3 is built from 14 residues. The germline V and J ends were trimmed by 3 bases and 0 bases, with 7 bases remaining between them. Germline assignment: CDR1 SGHRS and CDR2 YFSETQ. In DNA, the CDR3 is TGCGCCAGCAGCTCGGAGCCCTCTGGAAACACCATATATTTT. This sequence encodes CASSSEPSGNTIYF.

The chain recombines TRBV19 with TRBJ1-1; D remains unclear. The CDR3 runs 15 residues. Germline V gene sequence: CDR1 LNHDA, CDR2 SQIVND (reference sequence). Trimming took 5 bases from V and 0 from J, leaving 13 bases between them. The CDR3 sequence is CASSPIRQLNTEAFF. For the CDR3, the DNA is TGTGCCAGTAGTCCGATCCGACAATTGAACACTGAAGCTTTCTTT.

This clonotype was counted many times. V usage is TRBV7-9 and J usage is TRBJ2-7; 12 nucleotides match TRBD2. This CDR3 is built from 15 residues. V was clipped by 5 bases and J by 4 bases; unmatched bases: 6. The V gene's germline CDR1 is SEHNR and CDR2 FQNEAQ (reference sequence). The DNA for the CDR3 is TGTGCCAGCAGCCACCCGACTAGCGGGAGTTACGAGCAGTACTTC. Residues: CASSHPTSGSYEQYF.

V is TRBV19 and J is TRBJ2-7, with D possibly being TRBD1 (6 bases). CDR1 LNHDA and CDR2 SQIVND come from the germline V gene (reference sequence). Trimming cost V 11 bases and J 0 bases, with 17 bases left between them. The CDR3 contains 14 residues. CDR3 coding DNA: TGTGCCTCCAACACCGGGACAAGCTCCTACGAGCAGTACTTC. This encodes CASNTGTSSYEQYF.